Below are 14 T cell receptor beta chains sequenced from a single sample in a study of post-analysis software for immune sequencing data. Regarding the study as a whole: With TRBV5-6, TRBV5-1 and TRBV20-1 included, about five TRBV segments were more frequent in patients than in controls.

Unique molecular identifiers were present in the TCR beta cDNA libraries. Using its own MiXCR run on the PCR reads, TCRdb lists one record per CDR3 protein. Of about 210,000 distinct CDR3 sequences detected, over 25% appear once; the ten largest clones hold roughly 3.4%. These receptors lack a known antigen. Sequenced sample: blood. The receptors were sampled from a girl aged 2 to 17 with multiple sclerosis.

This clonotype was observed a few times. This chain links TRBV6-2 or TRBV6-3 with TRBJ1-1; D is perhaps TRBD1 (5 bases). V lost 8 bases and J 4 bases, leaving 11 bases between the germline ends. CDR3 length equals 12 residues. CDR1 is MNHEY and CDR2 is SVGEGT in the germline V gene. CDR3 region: CASRRGGTEAFF. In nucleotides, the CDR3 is TGTGCCAGCCGGAGGGGCGGCACTGAAGCTTTCTTT.

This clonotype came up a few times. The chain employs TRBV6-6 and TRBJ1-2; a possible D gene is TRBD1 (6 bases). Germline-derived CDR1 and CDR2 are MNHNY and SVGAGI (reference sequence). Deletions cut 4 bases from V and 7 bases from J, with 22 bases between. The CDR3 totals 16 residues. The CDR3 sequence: CASSSRGGDKRGGYTF. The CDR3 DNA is TGTGCCAGCAGTTCCCGGGGGGGGGACAAGAGGGGTGGCTACACCTTC.

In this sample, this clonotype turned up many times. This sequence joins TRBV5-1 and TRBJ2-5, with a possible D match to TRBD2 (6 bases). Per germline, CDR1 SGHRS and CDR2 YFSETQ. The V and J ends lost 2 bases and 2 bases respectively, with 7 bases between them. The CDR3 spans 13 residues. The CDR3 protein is CASSFGGQETQYF. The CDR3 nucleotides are TGCGCCAGCAGCTTTGGGGGGCAAGAGACCCAGTACTTC.

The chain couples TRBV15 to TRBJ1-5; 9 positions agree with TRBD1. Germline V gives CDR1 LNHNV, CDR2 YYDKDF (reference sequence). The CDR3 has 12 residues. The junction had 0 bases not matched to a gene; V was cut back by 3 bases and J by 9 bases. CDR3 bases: TGTGCCACCAGCAGGGACAGGGGGCCCCAGCATTTT. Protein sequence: CATSRDRGPQHF.

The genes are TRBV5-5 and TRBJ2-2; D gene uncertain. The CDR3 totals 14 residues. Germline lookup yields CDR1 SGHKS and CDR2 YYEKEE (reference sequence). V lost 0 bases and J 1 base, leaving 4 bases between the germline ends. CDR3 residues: CASSLDGNTGELFF. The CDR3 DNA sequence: TGTGCCAGCAGCTTGGATGGGAACACCGGGGAGCTGTTTTTT. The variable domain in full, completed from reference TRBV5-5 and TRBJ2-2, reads DAGVTQSPTHLIKTRGQQVTLRCSPISGHKSVSWYQQVLGQGPQFIFQYYEKEERGRGNFPDRFSARQFPNYSSELNVNALLLGDSALYLCASSLDGNTGELFFGEGSRLTVL.

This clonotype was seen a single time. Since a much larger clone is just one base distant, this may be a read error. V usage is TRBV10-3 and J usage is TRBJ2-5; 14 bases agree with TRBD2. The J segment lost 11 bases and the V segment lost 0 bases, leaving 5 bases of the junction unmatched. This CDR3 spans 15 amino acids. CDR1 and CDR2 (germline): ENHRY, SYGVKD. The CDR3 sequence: CAISESGTSGRLQYF. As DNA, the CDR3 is TGTGCCATCAGTGAGTCCGGGACTAGCGGGAGACTGCAGTACTTC.

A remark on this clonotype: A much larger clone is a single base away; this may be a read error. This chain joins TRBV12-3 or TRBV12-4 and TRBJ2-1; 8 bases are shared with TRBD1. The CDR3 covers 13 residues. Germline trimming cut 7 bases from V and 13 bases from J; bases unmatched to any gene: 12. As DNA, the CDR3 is TGTGCCAGCACCCCCGGGACAGGAGAGACCCAGTTCTTC. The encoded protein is CASTPGTGETQFF.

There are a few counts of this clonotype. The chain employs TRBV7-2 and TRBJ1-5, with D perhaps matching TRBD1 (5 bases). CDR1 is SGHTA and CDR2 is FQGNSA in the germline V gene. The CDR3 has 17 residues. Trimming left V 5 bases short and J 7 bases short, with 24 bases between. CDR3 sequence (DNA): TGTGCCAGCAGCCCCAGGGTAGACATTGCTGGGAACCAGCCCCAGCATTTT. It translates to CASSPRVDIAGNQPQHF.

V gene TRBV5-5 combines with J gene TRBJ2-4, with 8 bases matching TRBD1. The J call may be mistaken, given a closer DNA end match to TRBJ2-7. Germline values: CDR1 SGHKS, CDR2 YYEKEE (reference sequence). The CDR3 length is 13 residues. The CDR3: CASETGDAYEQYF. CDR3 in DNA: TGTGCCAGCGAGACAGGGGACGCCTACGAGCAGTACTTC.

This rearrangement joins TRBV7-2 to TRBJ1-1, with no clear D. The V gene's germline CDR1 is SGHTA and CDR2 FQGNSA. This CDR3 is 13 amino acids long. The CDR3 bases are TGTGCTGGCAGCTTTTTCTCGGGAGCGGAAGCTTTCTTT. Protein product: CAGSFFSGAEAFF.

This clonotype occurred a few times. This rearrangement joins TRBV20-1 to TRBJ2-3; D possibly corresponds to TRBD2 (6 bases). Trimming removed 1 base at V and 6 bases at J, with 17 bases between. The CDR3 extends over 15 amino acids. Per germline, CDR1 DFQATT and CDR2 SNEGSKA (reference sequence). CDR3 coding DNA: TGCAGTGCTAGAGGGAGGGGCGGGAACTTCGATACGCAGTATTTT. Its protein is CSARGRGGNFDTQYF.

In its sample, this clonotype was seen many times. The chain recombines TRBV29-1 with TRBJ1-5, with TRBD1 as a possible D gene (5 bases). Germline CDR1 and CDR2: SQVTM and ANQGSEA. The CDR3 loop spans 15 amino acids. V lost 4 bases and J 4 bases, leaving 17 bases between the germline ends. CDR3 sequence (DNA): TGCAGCGTTGTTTTTAGGGGTAATGGGAATCAGCCCCAGCATTTT. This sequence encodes CSVVFRGNGNQPQHF.

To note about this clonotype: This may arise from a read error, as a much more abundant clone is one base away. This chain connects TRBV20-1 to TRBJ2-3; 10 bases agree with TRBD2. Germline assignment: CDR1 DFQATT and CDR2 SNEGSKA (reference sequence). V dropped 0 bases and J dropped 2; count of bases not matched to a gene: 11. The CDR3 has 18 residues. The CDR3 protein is CSARDGTSAFSNTDTQYF. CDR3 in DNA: TGCAGTGCTAGAGATGGGACTAGCGCGTTTTCTAACACAGATACGCAGTATTTT.

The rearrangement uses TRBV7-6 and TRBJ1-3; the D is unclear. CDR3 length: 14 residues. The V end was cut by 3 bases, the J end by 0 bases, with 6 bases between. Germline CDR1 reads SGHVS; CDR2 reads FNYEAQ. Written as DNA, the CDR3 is TGTGCCAGCAGCTTTCAGAACTCTGGAAACACCATATATTTT. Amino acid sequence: CASSFQNSGNTIYF.